This is a list of T cell receptor beta chains from one sample in a study of blood T cell repertoires in COVID-19. The repertoire was sequenced with immunoSEQ multiplex PCR; TCRdb's copy has only in-frame clones and lacks some. This sample has 55,000 to 75,000 clones, with about 81% found just once. The sequencing sample was made of peripheral blood. The origin of the receptors is a man aged 80 or over with acute or convalescent COVID-19. Each CDR3 is given with its conserved first and last residue. Fields, in order: V gene, D gene, J gene, clone size, CDR3 DNA, CDR3 protein. A D gene is named only where the DNA matches it firmly. Size is stated for part of the rows, as once, few or many counts, or as a class when the clone is expanded.

TRBV13	TRBD2	TRBJ2-3	-	TGTGCCAGCAGCCACGAGCCGACTAGCGGCTCCACAGATACGCAGTATTTT	CASSHEPTSGSTDTQYF
TRBV25-1	-	TRBJ1-1	-	TGTGCCAGCAGTGAATATGGAGGGAGGGCCGCTTTCTTT	CASSEYGGRAAFF
TRBV30	-	TRBJ2-7	few	TGTGCCTGGAGCGCAGGGTGGGGTAGGGAGCAGTACTTC	CAWSAGWGREQYF
TRBV11-1	-	TRBJ2-2	-	TGTGCCAGCAGCTTAGCGGGGACAGCGGGCACCGGGGAGCTGTTTTTT	CASSLAGTAGTGELFF
TRBV5-6	-	TRBJ2-7	-	TGTGCCAGCAGTAACTGGGGCGGCCAAGTTTCCTACGAGCAGTACTTC	CASSNWGGQVSYEQYF
TRBV5-1	-	TRBJ1-1	few	TGCGCCAGCAGCTTGAGTGGCTCGATTGCTGACACTGAAGCTTTCTTT	CASSLSGSIADTEAFF
TRBV14	TRBD1	TRBJ1-2	-	TGTGCCAGCAGCCAGTGGACAGGGTGGAACTATGGCTACACCTTC	CASSQWTGWNYGYTF
TRBV28	TRBD2	TRBJ2-1	-	TGTGCCAGCAGTTTAACCGGGGGGGGCTACAATGAGCAGTTCTTC	CASSLTGGGYNEQFF
TRBV11-2	-	TRBJ2-5	-	TGTGCCAGCAGCGCAGGGACTGTAACGGAGACCCAGTACTTC	CASSAGTVTETQYF
TRBV3-1/TRBV3-2	-	TRBJ1-2	-	TGTGCCAGCAGCCATGCCGACATAACTAACTATGGCTACACCTTC	CASSHADITNYGYTF
TRBV27	-	TRBJ2-1	-	TGTGCCAGCAGTCCGATTGGCGGCTCCTACAATGAGCAGTTCTTC	CASSPIGGSYNEQFF
TRBV11-2	-	TRBJ2-1	-	TGTGCCAGCACAAGCGGTCAATACAATGAGCAGTTCTTC	CASTSGQYNEQFF
TRBV4-3	-	TRBJ2-7	few	TGCGCCAGCAGCCAAGATAGGGGCTACGAGCAGTACTTC	CASSQDRGYEQYF
TRBV20-1	-	TRBJ1-4	-	TGCAGTGCTAGTATATATGCAACTAATGAAAAACTGTTTTTT	CSASIYATNEKLFF